The 27 T cell receptor beta chains in this list originate from one sample, sequenced in a study of OX40 agonist ivuxolimab in advanced cancers. TCRdb's table, derived via immunoSEQ multiplex PCR, lists solely in-frame clones and lacks some. The sample has under 25,000 clones; roughly 88% are singletons. Here the sequenced sample was CD4+ or CD8+ T cells sorted from blood, taken in a trial of the OX40 agonist ivuxolimab. Receptor source: an adult with an advanced solid tumor such as melanoma, head and neck, liver or kidney cancer.

The chain carries TRBV6-4 and TRBJ2-3, with TRBD2 matching 11 bases. Losses at the gene ends were 3 bases for V and 4 bases for J; bases not matched to a gene: 3. The CDR3 has 15 residues. Per the germline V gene, CDR1 is MRHNA and CDR2 is SNTAGT. CDR3 amino acids: CASSELAGDSDTQYF. In nucleotides, the CDR3 is TGTGCCAGCAGTGAACTAGCGGGAGATTCAGATACGCAGTATTTT.

About this clone: One junction end does not reproduce the germline sequence, and a read error may be involved. The chain uses TRBV7-7 and TRBJ2-5; D might be TRBD2 (6 bases). Germline CDR1 and CDR2: SSHAT and FNYEAQ (reference sequence). The CDR3 is made up of 15 amino acids. As DNA, the CDR3 is TGTGCTAGCAGTCATACGGGACTCCTACAAGAGACCCAGTACTTC. Its protein product is CASSHTGLLQETQYF.

The chain uses TRBV6-4 and TRBJ1-2; a weak D match, TRBD1 (5 bases). CDR3 length equals 14 residues. With 0 bases removed from V and 8 bases from J, the gap between germline ends came to 13 bases. Germline values: CDR1 MRHNA, CDR2 SNTAGT. Here the CDR3 reads CASSDSGTARGYTF. The CDR3, as DNA: TGTGCCAGCAGTGACTCGGGGACGGCGAGGGGCTACACCTTC.

The rearrangement joins TRBV30 to TRBJ2-1; D is unresolved. Germline assignment: CDR1 GTSNPN and CDR2 SVGIG (reference sequence). V gave up 2 bases and J gave up 10 bases, with 12 bases separating them. The CDR3 covers 12 residues. CDR3 residues: CAWSPSTLEQFF. CDR3 DNA sequence: TGTGCCTGGAGTCCATCGACCTTGGAGCAGTTCTTC. Drawing the rest from reference TRBV30 and TRBJ2-1, the complete variable domain is SQTIHQWPATLVQPVGSPLSLECTVEGTSNPNLYWYRQAAGRGLQLLFYSVGIGQISSEVPQNLSASRPQDRQFILSSKKLLLSDSGFYLCAWSPSTLEQFFGPGTRLTVL.

V and J are TRBV2 and TRBJ2-3; 8 bases match TRBD1. The germline gives CDR1 SNHLY, CDR2 FYNNEI. V shed 4 bases and J 0 bases; nucleotides not matched to a gene: 0. The CDR3 spans 14 residues. CDR3 in DNA: TGTGCCAGCAGTGGGGACAGGAGCACAGATACGCAGTATTTT. This codes for CASSGDRSTDTQYF.

The rearrangement joins TRBV4-1 to TRBJ2-7; D not resolved. This CDR3 region has 14 residues. From germline, CDR1 is MGHRA and CDR2 YSYEKL. Trimming took off 0 bases at V and 4 bases at J, with 10 bases between the two ends. The DNA of the CDR3 is TGCGCCAGCAGCCAAGATGATTTCCAGTACGAGCAGTACTTC. Its translation: CASSQDDFQYEQYF.

The chain joins TRBV30 to TRBJ2-7, with TRBD1 matching 8 bases. From germline, CDR1 is GTSNPN and CDR2 SVGIG (reference sequence). The CDR3 length is 13 residues. Losses at the gene ends were 2 bases for V and 2 bases for J; bases not matched to a gene: 2. The CDR3 sequence is CAWSTGGPYEQYF. The CDR3 DNA is TGTGCCTGGAGTACAGGGGGACCCTACGAGCAGTACTTC.

The chain employs TRBV29-1 and TRBJ1-5; 7 bases map to TRBD1. With 6 bases clipped from V and 4 bases from J, the junction kept 9 bases outside the gene matches. CDR1 and CDR2 (germline): SQVTM, ANQGSEA. This CDR3 region has 14 residues. CDR3 nucleotide sequence: TGCAGCGTCGGACCTGGACAGGCTAATCAGCCCCAGCATTTT. This codes for CSVGPGQANQPQHF.

V gene TRBV7-6 combines with J gene TRBJ2-7, with D perhaps TRBD2 (6 bases). This CDR3 is built from 13 residues. Germline loops: CDR1 SGHVS, CDR2 FNYEAQ. Trimming left V 2 bases short and J 5 bases short, with 10 bases between. CDR3 bases: TGTGCCAGCAGCTTACTTTCGGGAGACGAGCAGTACTTC. It yields the protein CASSLLSGDEQYF. The full variable domain, completed using reference TRBV7-6 and TRBJ2-7, is GAGVSQSPRYKVTKRGQDVALRCDPISGHVSLYWYRQALGQGPEFLTYFNYEAQQDKSGLPNDRFSAERPEGSISTLTIQRTEQRDSAMYRCASSLLSGDEQYFGPGTRLTVT.

This rearrangement joins TRBV28 to TRBJ2-7; weak D call: TRBD2 (5 bases). The CDR3 consists of 14 residues. Trimming removed 2 bases from V and 0 bases from J, with 8 bases in between. In germline, CDR1 is MDHEN, CDR2 SYDVKM. The CDR3 sequence: CASSLIGDSYEQYF. In nucleotides, the CDR3 is TGTGCCAGCAGTTTAATCGGGGACTCCTACGAGCAGTACTTC.

The chain employs TRBV28 and TRBJ2-4; 10 bases are shared with TRBD2. This CDR3 has 20 residues. Germline values: CDR1 MDHEN, CDR2 SYDVKM. V lost 7 bases, J lost 1 base, and 19 bases stayed unmatched. This CDR3 reads CASNLSPGLAALRAKNIQYF. In DNA, the CDR3 is TGTGCCAGCAACCTGTCCCCAGGACTAGCGGCCCTAAGGGCCAAAAACATTCAGTACTTC.

A note on this clone: Other DNA sequences of this sample code for an identical CDR3. The V call is TRBV19, the J call TRBJ1-2; D may be TRBD1 (6 bases). The V end lost 3 bases, the J end lost 4 bases, and 15 bases lay between the germline ends. The CDR3 sequence is 15 residues long. Germline V gives CDR1 LNHDA, CDR2 SQIVND (reference sequence). The CDR3: CASSIFRDRTYGYTF. The CDR3 coding sequence is TGTGCCAGTAGTATTTTCCGCGACAGGACCTATGGCTACACCTTC.

CDR3 in amino acids: CSVEDTRPYEQYF. In DNA, the CDR3 is TGCAGCGTTGAAGATACCCGACCCTACGAGCAGTACTTC. The chain links TRBV29-1 to TRBJ2-7; no clear D gene. Deletions cut 0 bases from V and 2 bases from J, with 8 bases between. From germline, CDR1 is SQVTM and CDR2 ANQGSEA. This CDR3 is 13 amino acids long.

The V gene is TRBV27, the J gene TRBJ2-1; weak D call: TRBD2 (6 bases). The CDR3 length is 17 residues. Looked up from germline, CDR1 is MNHEY and CDR2 is SMNVEV (reference sequence). V lost 5 bases, J lost 4 bases, and 21 bases lay in between. CDR3 sequence reads: CASSVIGPRGDYNEQFF. CDR3 coding DNA: TGTGCCAGCAGTGTTATCGGGCCTCGCGGGGATTACAATGAGCAGTTCTTC.

The chain joins TRBV12-5 to TRBJ1-1; D perhaps matches TRBD1 (6 bases). This CDR3 has 15 amino acids. Trimming shortened V by 2 bases and J by 0 bases, and 10 bases separated the two germline ends. Germline CDR1 and CDR2: LGHNT and FRNRAP. The CDR3 protein is CASGLSGGMNTEAFF. The CDR3 nucleotides are TGTGCTAGTGGTTTGTCCGGGGGCATGAACACTGAAGCTTTCTTT.

This clone has more than one count but fewer than ten. The chain combines TRBV5-4 with TRBJ2-2; D is possibly TRBD1 (5 bases). The CDR3 length is 15 residues. Germline-derived CDR1 and CDR2 are SGHNT and YYREEE (reference sequence). V gave up 4 bases and J gave up 2 bases, with 12 bases separating them. CDR3: CASSDLRENTGELFF. As DNA, the CDR3 is TGTGCCAGCAGCGACCTCAGGGAAAACACCGGGGAGCTGTTTTTT. The variable domain in full, with the rest retrieved from reference TRBV5-4 and TRBJ2-2, is ETGVTQSPTHLIKTRGQQVTLRCSSQSGHNTVSWYQQALGQGPQFIFQYYREEENGRGNFPPRFSGLQFPNYSSELNVNALELDDSALYLCASSDLRENTGELFFGEGSRLTVL.

J is TRBJ1-5 and V is TRBV7-2, with unresolved D. The CDR3 is 18 amino acids. Germline lookup yields CDR1 SGHTA and CDR2 FQGNSA. V lost 5 bases and J lost 4, with 24 bases in between. CDR3 protein: CASSPPGGFSSVNQPQHF. As DNA, the CDR3 is TGTGCCAGCAGCCCCCCTGGAGGTTTCTCCTCTGTAAATCAGCCCCAGCATTTT.

The V and J genes are TRBV7-9 and TRBJ2-7; D call uncertain. Germline V lookup: CDR1 SEHNR, CDR2 FQNEAQ (reference sequence). V was trimmed by 6 bases and J by 2 bases, leaving 8 bases between them. This CDR3 has 12 amino acids. CDR3 protein: CASSGATYEQYF. The CDR3 region has the DNA TGTGCCAGCAGTGGCGCCACCTACGAGCAGTACTTC.

This sequence joins TRBV4-1 and TRBJ2-5; 8 bases line up with TRBD2. The DNA end favors TRBJ2-7, so the J call may be wrong. From germline, CDR1 is MGHRA and CDR2 YSYEKL. The CDR3 sequence is 14 residues long. CDR3 DNA: TGCGCCAGCAGCCATCCGGGACTAGCCTACGAGCAGTACTTC. Protein sequence: CASSHPGLAYEQYF.

The chain recombines TRBV2 with TRBJ2-1; a possible D gene is TRBD2 (6 bases). The ends were cut back, 6 bases at V and 9 bases at J, with 12 bases in the middle. The CDR3 has 12 residues. CDR1 is SNHLY, CDR2 FYNNEI, per germline. The CDR3 is CASRLTSVEQFF. In nucleotides, the CDR3 is TGTGCCAGCAGGCTGACTAGTGTTGAGCAGTTCTTC.

The CDR3 is CASSLSTASTDTQYF. The CDR3 DNA follows: TGCGCCAGCAGCTTGAGTACAGCTAGCACAGATACGCAGTATTTT. The chain uses TRBV5-1 and TRBJ2-3; D not resolved. V shed 1 base and J shed 0 bases, with 9 bases lying between them. The CDR3 has 15 residues. Germline V gene data show CDR1 as SGHRS and CDR2 as YFSETQ.

The rearrangement links TRBV27 to TRBJ2-1, with D perhaps TRBD2 (7 bases). The germline V and J ends were trimmed by 3 bases and 6 bases, with 12 bases remaining between them. Per the germline V gene, CDR1 is MNHEY and CDR2 is SMNVEV (reference sequence). The CDR3 has 14 amino acids. CDR3 loop: CASSLRGGGNEQFF. The CDR3 region has the DNA TGTGCCAGCAGTTTGAGGGGAGGGGGCAATGAGCAGTTCTTC.

The gene calls are TRBV18 and TRBJ2-5, with D tentatively TRBD2 (6 bases). Germline-derived CDR1 and CDR2 are KGHSH and LQKENI. Trimming took 3 bases from V and 5 from J, leaving 13 bases between them. CDR3 length: 14 amino acids. In nucleotides, the CDR3 is TGTGCCAGCTCACCCGCCACTGGGAGGGAGACCCAGTACTTC. Translation: CASSPATGRETQYF.

V usage is TRBV12-5 and J usage is TRBJ1-5, with D possibly TRBD1 on 5 matching bases. The CDR3 has 17 amino acids. Per germline, CDR1 LGHNT and CDR2 FRNRAP. V was pared by 9 bases and J by 2 bases, with 23 bases between. In DNA, the CDR3 is TGTGCTAGCCGGGACGCATCATCGGGATTCGGCAATCAGCCCCAGCATTTT. This gives the protein CASRDASSGFGNQPQHF.

The rearrangement joins TRBV6-1 to TRBJ1-1; D not resolved. Germline CDR1 reads MNHNS; CDR2 reads SASEGT. The V end was cut by 6 bases, the J end by 1 base, with 9 bases between. The CDR3 is 13 amino acids. CDR3 loop: CASRPRENTEAFF. The CDR3 DNA reads as TGTGCCAGCAGACCGCGGGAGAACACTGAAGCTTTCTTT.

The rearrangement links TRBV11-2 to TRBJ2-3, with D possibly TRBD2 on 6 matching bases. The CDR3 totals 16 residues. V was cut by 5 bases and J by 3 bases, with 18 bases left in between. The germline gives CDR1 SGHAT, CDR2 FQNNGV. For the CDR3, the DNA is TGTGCCAGCAGCCCGTTCGGAGGGGCAGGGACAGATACGCAGTATTTT. Its translation: CASSPFGGAGTDTQYF.

The J gene is TRBJ2-3, the V gene TRBV27; TRBD1 matches 10 bases. V lost 3 bases to trimming and J lost 1 base; unmatched junction nucleotides: 28. The CDR3 is 24 residues long. Germline V gives CDR1 MNHEY, CDR2 SMNVEV (reference sequence). Here the CDR3 DNA reads TGTGCCAGCAGTTTTTTGCCCGTTTCATTCGGGACAGGGGTGATTGAGGGCCGCACAGATACGCAGTATTTT. This encodes CASSFLPVSFGTGVIEGRTDTQYF.